This paragraph covers one T cell receptor beta chain sequence. The specificity of this receptor is unknown. One end of the junction does not line up with germline, which may come from a read error. Sequencing relied on an Illumina HiSeq 2500. TCR beta libraries were prepared by quantitative 5'-RACE with molecular barcodes. The authors' pipeline ran thus. A new computational method, built on a probabilistic model of VDJ rearrangement, was used to identify disease-linked TCR variants. TCRdb handled the public reads itself, with Q25 trimming in fastp and clone calling in MiXCR, and kept productive beta chains. CDR3 protein duplicates are merged, each entry listing the most common genes and DNA. TCRdb, not the authors, supplied the V and J calls. Recorded for this sample are a few hundred thousand distinct CDR3 sequences; 15% to 20% of them occurred a single time. Jointly, the top ten make up 0.95% to 1.1% of the sample.

CDR1 is given as DFQATT and CDR2 as SNEGSKA, both from the germline V gene (reference sequence). Its CDR3 holds 17 amino acids, cysteine through phenylalanine. Just the 51-base CDR3 DNA is kept, in frame starting at base 1. The data derive from a study of CD8 T cells in ankylosing spondylitis (dated by TCRdb to about 2017). With respect to the entire study: The study set out to find disease-linked TCR variants by profiling T cell receptor beta repertoires in ankylosing spondylitis patients and healthy donors. The full study cohort was made up of about two dozen ankylosing spondylitis patients and approximately 100 healthy donors. Peripheral blood samples were taken, and synovial fluid was additionally collected from ankylosing spondylitis patients. The investigation overall reported the following: Some TCR beta motif variants had previously been reported in synovial fluid and blood of reactive arthritis patients, which suggested common disease-initiation mechanisms. A TCR beta motif made up of eight or nine highly homologous amino acid variants appeared to be characteristic of blood from ankylosing spondylitis patients. The disease-linked clones were reported to be significantly enriched in matched synovial fluid samples from ankylosing spondylitis patients. The disease-linked clones showed a CD8+ phenotype and occurred at relatively low frequencies in peripheral blood.

This receptor was taken from a male donor with ankylosing spondylitis. The chain joins TRBV20-1 to TRBJ1-1; the D gene lacks a confident call. Input material: blood, either unsorted or a sorted T cell fraction (not recorded which). The CDR3 protein sequence reads: CCARDRRRGDGNTEAFF. The DNA reads TGCTGTGCTAGAGATCGGAGGCGCGGGGATGGGAACACTGAAGCTTTCTTT.